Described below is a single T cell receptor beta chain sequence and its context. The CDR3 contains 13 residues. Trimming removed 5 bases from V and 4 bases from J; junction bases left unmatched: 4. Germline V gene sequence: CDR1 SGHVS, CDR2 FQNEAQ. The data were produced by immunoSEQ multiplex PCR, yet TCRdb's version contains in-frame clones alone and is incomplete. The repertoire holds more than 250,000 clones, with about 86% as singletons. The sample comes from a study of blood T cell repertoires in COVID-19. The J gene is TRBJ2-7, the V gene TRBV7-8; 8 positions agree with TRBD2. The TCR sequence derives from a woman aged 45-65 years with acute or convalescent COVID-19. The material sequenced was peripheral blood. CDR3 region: CASSRLASYEQYF. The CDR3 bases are TGTGCCAGCAGCCGACTAGCGTCTTACGAGCAGTACTTC.